Listed below are T cell receptor beta chains from one sample, sequenced in a study of beta chain features in type 1 diabetes. The table came from immunoSEQ multiplex PCR; TCRdb's copy has only in-frame clones and leaves some out. This sample carries some 250,000 clones, around 14% of them seen once, and the ten largest clones take approximately 0.02%. The sequenced material came from naive CD4+ T cells from blood. The receptors here all came from a man aged 30 to 45 with type 1 diabetes. Each CDR3 is given with its conserved first and last residue. The order of the fields is J gene, D gene, V gene, clone size, CDR3 protein, CDR3 DNA. The D gene is left open where the match is weak. Not every row has a clone size; where given, it reads once, few, many or a size class.

J gene: TRBJ2-2; D gene: -; V gene: TRBV6-1; clone size: few; CDR3 protein: CASSDWAKTGELFF; CDR3 DNA: TGTGCCAGCAGTGATTGGGCAAAGACCGGGGAGCTGTTTTTT
J gene: TRBJ1-4; D gene: -; V gene: TRBV4-1; clone size: few; CDR3 protein: CASSETQGLNEKLFF; CDR3 DNA: TGCGCCAGCAGCGAAACGCAGGGGCTGAATGAAAAACTGTTTTTT
J gene: TRBJ1-1; D gene: -; V gene: TRBV6-6; clone size: -; CDR3 protein: CASSSDFLIF; CDR3 DNA: TGTGCCAGCAGTTCCGACTTCCTAATCTTT
J gene: TRBJ2-7; D gene: -; V gene: TRBV7-9; clone size: -; CDR3 protein: CASSLPPGEQYF; CDR3 DNA: TGTGCCAGCAGCTTACCGCCGGGGGAGCAGTACTTC
J gene: TRBJ2-3; D gene: TRBD2; V gene: TRBV5-6; clone size: few; CDR3 protein: CASSLKSTSGGADTQYF; CDR3 DNA: TGTGCCAGCAGCTTGAAGTCGACTAGCGGGGGGGCGGATACGCAGTATTTT
J gene: TRBJ2-7; D gene: -; V gene: TRBV30; clone size: few; CDR3 protein: CAWSRDEQYF; CDR3 DNA: TGTGCCTGGAGTCGAGACGAGCAGTACTTC
J gene: TRBJ2-2; D gene: -; V gene: TRBV7-2; clone size: -; CDR3 protein: CASSLRGLANTGELFF; CDR3 DNA: TGTGCCAGCAGCCTCAGGGGTCTCGCGAACACCGGGGAGCTGTTTTTT
J gene: TRBJ1-2; D gene: -; V gene: TRBV6-5; clone size: -; CDR3 protein: CASSYRSLTGDGGYTF; CDR3 DNA: TGTGCCAGCAGTTACCGATCCCTAACAGGAGATGGAGGCTACACCTTC
J gene: TRBJ2-5; D gene: -; V gene: TRBV5-4; clone size: -; CDR3 protein: CASSLGRMEAQYF; CDR3 DNA: TGTGCCAGCAGCTTGGGGCGGATGGAGGCCCAGTACTTC
J gene: TRBJ1-1; D gene: -; V gene: TRBV29-1; clone size: few; CDR3 protein: CSATDIVPEAFF; CDR3 DNA: TGCAGCGCAACGGACATCGTGCCTGAAGCTTTCTTT
J gene: TRBJ2-1; D gene: TRBD1; V gene: TRBV9; clone size: few; CDR3 protein: CASSVVVSGERDRGVF; CDR3 DNA: TGTGCCAGCAGCGTAGTTGTAAGTGGAGAGCGGGACAGGGGAGTCTTC
J gene: TRBJ1-2; D gene: TRBD1; V gene: TRBV5-1; clone size: -; CDR3 protein: CASSSLDRAGGYTF; CDR3 DNA: TGCGCCAGCAGCTCCTTGGACAGGGCGGGTGGCTACACCTTC
J gene: TRBJ1-1; D gene: -; V gene: TRBV30; clone size: -; CDR3 protein: CAWRPGHRNTEAFF; CDR3 DNA: TGTGCCTGGAGACCGGGACACAGGAACACTGAAGCTTTCTTT
J gene: TRBJ2-1; D gene: TRBD2; V gene: TRBV18; clone size: -; CDR3 protein: CASSAAGGKDNEQFF; CDR3 DNA: TGTGCCAGCTCCGCAGCGGGAGGAAAGGACAATGAGCAGTTCTTC
J gene: TRBJ2-1; D gene: -; V gene: TRBV7-2; clone size: -; CDR3 protein: CASSLVAGSSYNEQFF; CDR3 DNA: TGTGCCAGCAGCTTAGTTGCGGGGAGCTCCTACAATGAGCAGTTCTTC
J gene: TRBJ2-7; D gene: TRBD2; V gene: TRBV7-2; clone size: few; CDR3 protein: CASSSTSPPYEQYF; CDR3 DNA: TGTGCCAGCAGCTCGACTAGCCCTCCCTACGAGCAGTACTTC
J gene: TRBJ1-2; D gene: -; V gene: TRBV27; clone size: few; CDR3 protein: CASSAQVVGYGYTF; CDR3 DNA: TGTGCCAGCAGTGCTCAGGTAGTTGGCTATGGCTACACCTTC
J gene: TRBJ2-7; D gene: TRBD2; V gene: TRBV30; clone size: few; CDR3 protein: CAWTRLAGGIYEQYF; CDR3 DNA: TGTGCCTGGACCCGACTAGCGGGAGGGATCTACGAGCAGTACTTC
J gene: TRBJ1-1; D gene: TRBD1; V gene: TRBV19; clone size: few; CDR3 protein: CASSDRGGGTEAFF; CDR3 DNA: TGTGCCAGTAGCGACAGGGGAGGGGGCACTGAAGCTTTCTTT
J gene: TRBJ1-1; D gene: -; V gene: TRBV11-1; clone size: -; CDR3 protein: CASSVRDTMNTEAFF; CDR3 DNA: TGTGCCAGCAGCGTCAGGGATACGATGAACACTGAAGCTTTCTTT
J gene: TRBJ1-1; D gene: -; V gene: TRBV10-3; clone size: few; CDR3 protein: CAISPWPVEGMTQGNTEAFF; CDR3 DNA: TGTGCCATCAGTCCTTGGCCGGTTGAGGGCATGACACAGGGCAACACTGAAGCTTTCTTT
J gene: TRBJ2-7; D gene: TRBD1; V gene: TRBV6-5; clone size: -; CDR3 protein: CASGDPGQVPYEQYF; CDR3 DNA: TGTGCCAGCGGGGACCCGGGACAGGTCCCCTACGAGCAGTACTTC
J gene: TRBJ2-7; D gene: -; V gene: TRBV5-1; clone size: -; CDR3 protein: CASSLETTYEQYF; CDR3 DNA: TGCGCCAGCAGCTTAGAGACTACCTACGAGCAGTACTTC
J gene: TRBJ2-7; D gene: -; V gene: TRBV7-2; clone size: -; CDR3 protein: CASRGPNPYEQYF; CDR3 DNA: TGTGCCAGCAGGGGGCCAAACCCCTACGAGCAGTACTTC
J gene: TRBJ1-1; D gene: -; V gene: TRBV5-4; clone size: -; CDR3 protein: CASSLESGNTEAFF; CDR3 DNA: TGTGCCAGCAGCTTGGAGTCAGGGAACACTGAAGCTTTCTTT
J gene: TRBJ1-5; D gene: -; V gene: TRBV2; clone size: -; CDR3 protein: CASGGNQPQHF; CDR3 DNA: TGTGCCAGCGGAGGGAATCAGCCCCAGCATTTT
J gene: TRBJ2-7; D gene: -; V gene: TRBV5-1; clone size: -; CDR3 protein: CASSAMGGSYEQYF; CDR3 DNA: TGCGCCAGCAGCGCCATGGGAGGCTCCTACGAGCAGTACTTC
J gene: TRBJ2-1; D gene: -; V gene: TRBV4-1; clone size: few; CDR3 protein: CASSLRSNEQFF; CDR3 DNA: TGCGCCAGCAGCCTTCGTAGCAATGAGCAGTTCTTC
J gene: TRBJ2-7; D gene: -; V gene: TRBV11-2; clone size: -; CDR3 protein: CASSLVTGTYEQYF; CDR3 DNA: TGTGCCAGCAGCTTAGTTACGGGTACCTACGAGCAGTACTTC
J gene: TRBJ1-1; D gene: -; V gene: TRBV9; clone size: -; CDR3 protein: CASRAGSGNTEAFF; CDR3 DNA: TGTGCCAGCAGGGCGGGGTCGGGGAACACTGAAGCTTTCTTT
J gene: TRBJ2-3; D gene: TRBD2; V gene: TRBV10-3; clone size: few; CDR3 protein: CAISEGGTSGEDTQYF; CDR3 DNA: TGTGCCATCAGTGAGGGGGGGACTAGCGGGGAAGATACGCAGTATTTT
J gene: TRBJ2-3; D gene: TRBD2; V gene: TRBV6-1; clone size: -; CDR3 protein: CASRADSGSRGTQYF; CDR3 DNA: TGTGCCAGCAGGGCGGATAGCGGGAGTAGGGGGACGCAGTATTTT
J gene: TRBJ2-5; D gene: TRBD2; V gene: TRBV4-1; clone size: few; CDR3 protein: CASSQGLAGGQETQYF; CDR3 DNA: TGCGCCAGCAGCCAAGGTCTAGCGGGGGGGCAAGAGACCCAGTACTTC
J gene: TRBJ2-4; D gene: TRBD2; V gene: TRBV30; clone size: once; CDR3 protein: CAWSEAGVVVKNIQYF; CDR3 DNA: TGTGCCTGGAGTGAGGCGGGGGTGGTAGTCAAAAACATTCAGTACTTC
J gene: TRBJ1-5; D gene: -; V gene: TRBV30; clone size: -; CDR3 protein: CAWSVHRAGSQPQHF; CDR3 DNA: TGTGCCTGGAGTGTACACCGTGCAGGTAGTCAGCCCCAGCATTTT
J gene: TRBJ2-5; D gene: TRBD1; V gene: TRBV9; clone size: -; CDR3 protein: CASSATGAPRETQYF; CDR3 DNA: TGTGCCAGCAGCGCAACAGGGGCGCCGAGGGAGACCCAGTACTTC
J gene: TRBJ2-3; D gene: -; V gene: TRBV18; clone size: -; CDR3 protein: CASSPGDTDTQYF; CDR3 DNA: TGTGCCAGCTCACCCGGAGACACAGATACGCAGTATTTT
J gene: TRBJ2-7; D gene: TRBD2; V gene: TRBV6-6; clone size: few; CDR3 protein: CASSYSPSGSLEQYF; CDR3 DNA: TGTGCCAGCAGTTACTCCCCTAGCGGGAGTCTCGAGCAGTACTTC
J gene: TRBJ2-2; D gene: -; V gene: TRBV18; clone size: -; CDR3 protein: CASSPPSGTGELFF; CDR3 DNA: TGTGCCAGCTCACCACCTTCGGGCACCGGGGAGCTGTTTTTT
J gene: TRBJ2-7; D gene: -; V gene: TRBV18; clone size: few; CDR3 protein: CASSPGADYEQYF; CDR3 DNA: TGTGCCAGCTCACCAGGGGCGGACTACGAGCAGTACTTC
J gene: TRBJ1-3; D gene: -; V gene: TRBV30; clone size: -; CDR3 protein: CAWSPQGNTIYF; CDR3 DNA: TGTGCCTGGAGTCCCCAGGGAAACACCATATATTTT
J gene: TRBJ1-2; D gene: TRBD1; V gene: TRBV29-1; clone size: few; CDR3 protein: CSVDRQGNSYGYTF; CDR3 DNA: TGCAGCGTTGACCGACAGGGGAACAGCTATGGCTACACCTTC
J gene: TRBJ1-1; D gene: -; V gene: TRBV7-8; clone size: few; CDR3 protein: CASSQVGGRDTEAFF; CDR3 DNA: TGTGCCAGCAGCCAGGTTGGGGGCAGGGACACTGAAGCTTTCTTT
J gene: TRBJ1-4; D gene: TRBD1; V gene: TRBV30; clone size: -; CDR3 protein: CAWGQGPNEKLFF; CDR3 DNA: TGTGCCTGGGGACAGGGGCCTAATGAAAAACTGTTTTTT
J gene: TRBJ1-5; D gene: TRBD1; V gene: TRBV4-2; clone size: -; CDR3 protein: CASSVDRGQGQPQHF; CDR3 DNA: TGTGCCAGCAGCGTGGACAGGGGGCAGGGACAGCCCCAGCATTTT
J gene: TRBJ2-5; D gene: -; V gene: TRBV7-9; clone size: -; CDR3 protein: CASSPVQETQYF; CDR3 DNA: TGTGCCAGCAGCCCGGTCCAAGAGACCCAGTACTTC
J gene: TRBJ2-1; D gene: -; V gene: TRBV27; clone size: -; CDR3 protein: CASSWRGQTYNEQFF; CDR3 DNA: TGTGCCAGCAGTTGGCGCGGACAGACTTACAATGAGCAGTTCTTC
J gene: TRBJ2-5; D gene: TRBD2; V gene: TRBV29-1; clone size: -; CDR3 protein: CSAGSGGQETQYF; CDR3 DNA: TGCAGCGCCGGCTCGGGGGGACAAGAGACCCAGTACTTC
J gene: TRBJ1-5; D gene: -; V gene: TRBV18; clone size: -; CDR3 protein: CASSPGGKEQPQHF; CDR3 DNA: TGTGCCAGCTCACCAGGAGGGAAGGAACAGCCCCAGCATTTT
J gene: TRBJ2-1; D gene: -; V gene: TRBV9; clone size: few; CDR3 protein: CASSVDGGMALGHNEQFF; CDR3 DNA: TGTGCCAGCAGCGTAGACGGAGGGATGGCACTAGGTCACAATGAGCAGTTCTTC
J gene: TRBJ2-5; D gene: TRBD2; V gene: TRBV7-8; clone size: few; CDR3 protein: CASSLRRGQETQYF; CDR3 DNA: TGTGCCAGCAGCTTACGGCGGGGGCAAGAGACCCAGTACTTC
J gene: TRBJ1-3; D gene: -; V gene: TRBV11-2; clone size: few; CDR3 protein: CASSSPPEGNTIYF; CDR3 DNA: TGTGCCAGCAGCTCCCCCCCGGAGGGAAACACCATATATTTT
J gene: TRBJ2-3; D gene: -; V gene: TRBV6-5; clone size: few; CDR3 protein: CASSYGGSTDTQYF; CDR3 DNA: TGTGCCAGCAGTTATGGCGGATCCACAGATACGCAGTATTTT
J gene: TRBJ2-1; D gene: TRBD2; V gene: TRBV11-2; clone size: -; CDR3 protein: CASSYLAGDGDEQFF; CDR3 DNA: TGTGCCAGCAGCTACCTAGCGGGAGATGGCGATGAGCAGTTCTTC
J gene: TRBJ2-6; D gene: -; V gene: TRBV5-1; clone size: -; CDR3 protein: CASSLAGMNSGANVLTF; CDR3 DNA: TGCGCCAGCAGCTTGGCGGGAATGAACTCTGGGGCCAACGTCCTGACTTTC
J gene: TRBJ1-5; D gene: -; V gene: TRBV5-4; clone size: few; CDR3 protein: CASSLGENQPQHF; CDR3 DNA: TGTGCCAGCAGCTTGGGGGAGAATCAGCCCCAGCATTTT
J gene: TRBJ2-5; D gene: -; V gene: TRBV10-3; clone size: -; CDR3 protein: CAISETSSETQYF; CDR3 DNA: TGTGCCATCAGCGAAACTAGTAGTGAGACCCAGTACTTC
J gene: TRBJ2-7; D gene: TRBD1; V gene: TRBV23-1; clone size: -; CDR3 protein: CASPQDRVSYEQYF; CDR3 DNA: TGCGCCAGCCCCCAAGACAGGGTATCCTACGAGCAGTACTTC
J gene: TRBJ2-5; D gene: -; V gene: TRBV2; clone size: -; CDR3 protein: CASSQQGQETQYF; CDR3 DNA: TGTGCCAGCAGTCAACAGGGTCAAGAGACCCAGTACTTC